The 27 T cell receptor beta chains below were found in one sample sequenced in a study of T cells in Graves' hyperthyroidism and ophthalmopathy. Amplified TCR beta CDR3 regions came from RNA transcripts. HTBI primers were employed in a first-round RT-PCR of the TCR CDR3. TCRdb independently ran MiXCR on the multiplex PCR reads; one entry per CDR3 protein. The sample carries about 520,000 distinct CDR3 sequences, approximately 24% recorded once. Sequencing was carried out using blood. All receptors come from a woman in her 30s with Graves' ophthalmopathy.

This clonotype was detected many times. This sequence joins TRBV20-1 and TRBJ2-7; D uncertain. Trimming took off 1 base at V and 4 bases at J, with 8 bases between the two ends. This CDR3 has 12 amino acids. CDR1 is DFQATT, CDR2 SNEGSKA, per germline (reference sequence). CDR3 coding DNA: TGCAGTGCTAGAGGTATGGGGTACGAGCAGTACTTC. This gives the protein CSARGMGYEQYF.

This clonotype was seen a few times. The chain carries TRBV19 and TRBJ1-5; 8 bases map to TRBD1. The trim removed 3 bases at V and 2 bases at J, leaving 6 bases unmatched. Looked up from germline, CDR1 is LNHDA and CDR2 is SQIVND (reference sequence). The CDR3 sequence is 16 residues long. CDR3 sequence (DNA): TGTGCCAGTAGTATTGCAGGGGGCAAAGGCAATCAGCCCCAGCATTTT. Amino acids: CASSIAGGKGNQPQHF.

Concerning this clonotype: At one boundary the junction diverges from the germline segment, which might be a read error. This chain uses TRBV2 with TRBJ2-7, with a weak D call TRBD1 (6 bases). Germline lookup yields CDR1 SNHLY and CDR2 FYNNEI. CDR3 length: 15 residues. The CDR3 loop reads CASSEGQGIVYGQYF. Here the CDR3 DNA reads TGTGCCAGCAGTGAAGGGCAGGGGATCGTCTACGGGCAGTACTTC.

This rearrangement joins TRBV2 to TRBJ2-2, with 7 bases identical to TRBD2. CDR1 and CDR2 (germline): SNHLY, FYNNEI. This CDR3 contains 13 residues. V shed 5 bases, J shed 8 bases, and the junction held 5 bases outside the gene matches. This CDR3 is CASSWTGGGELFF. Written as DNA, the CDR3 is TGTGCCAGCAGTTGGACGGGGGGAGGGGAGCTGTTTTTT.

This clonotype has only a few counts. The gene calls are TRBV11-2 and TRBJ1-6, with D uncertain. This CDR3 region has 15 residues. Germline values: CDR1 SGHAT, CDR2 FQNNGV. V was cut by 3 bases and J by 2 bases, with 8 bases left in between. The CDR3 nucleotides read TGTGCCAGCAGCTTGCCTAGTCCCTATAATTCACCCCTCCACTTT. The encoded protein is CASSLPSPYNSPLHF.

The chain employs TRBV20-1 and TRBJ1-6; 8 bases are shared with TRBD1. Germline values: CDR1 DFQATT, CDR2 SNEGSKA (reference sequence). This CDR3 region has 14 residues. Unmatched junction bases numbered 3, after V lost 4 bases and J lost 4 bases. DNA for the CDR3: TGCAGTGCTATGAGGACAGGGTATAATTCACCCCTCCACTTT. It yields the protein CSAMRTGYNSPLHF.

This chain joins TRBV29-1 and TRBJ2-4; D may be TRBD2 (7 bases). This CDR3 region has 17 residues. The germline V gene has CDR1 SQVTM and CDR2 ANQGSEA. The V gene lost 1 base and the J gene lost 1 base, with 17 bases spanning the gap. The CDR3 sequence is CSVEVIDGGRAKNIQYF. In nucleotides, the CDR3 is TGCAGCGTTGAAGTGATCGACGGGGGGCGCGCCAAAAACATTCAGTACTTC.

At least ten counts were recorded for this clonotype. The chain combines TRBV4-2 with TRBJ2-5; 8 nucleotides match TRBD2. The trim removed 0 bases at V and 1 base at J, leaving 4 bases unmatched. The CDR3 sequence is 16 residues long. Per the germline V gene, CDR1 is LGHNA and CDR2 is YNFKEQ. The DNA for the CDR3 is TGTGCCAGCAGCCAAGATAGGGCGGGGGGCCAAGAGACCCAGTACTTC. It yields the protein CASSQDRAGGQETQYF.

The sample holds many counts of this clonotype. This chain uses TRBV30 with TRBJ1-2, with a possible D match to TRBD1 (5 bases). Germline-derived CDR1 and CDR2 are GTSNPN and SVGIG (reference sequence). CDR3 length: 15 amino acids. The V and J ends lost 6 bases and 8 bases respectively, with 25 bases between them. Written as DNA, the CDR3 is TGTGCCTGCCCCGTACAGGATCTTGTGTTCTACGGCTACACCTTC. This gives the protein CACPVQDLVFYGYTF.

This clonotype was recorded a few times. The V and J genes are TRBV6-4 and TRBJ2-6; D is possibly TRBD2 (6 bases). CDR3 length equals 16 residues. CDR1 is MRHNA, CDR2 SNTAGT, per germline. Trimming took off 2 bases at V and 4 bases at J, with 12 bases between the two ends. The CDR3 nucleotides read TGTGCCAGCAGTGACGACGGGGGAGTCGGGGCCAACGTCCTGACTTTC. The encoded protein is CASSDDGGVGANVLTF.

This clonotype has ten or more counts. V and J are TRBV12-5 and TRBJ1-1, with D possibly matching TRBD1 (6 bases). The germline V and J ends were trimmed by 6 bases and 4 bases, with 12 bases remaining between them. The CDR3 sequence is 13 residues long. The germline gives CDR1 LGHNT, CDR2 FRNRAP. For the CDR3, the DNA is TGTGCTAGTGGGCTAGGGGGAGCCACTGAAGCTTTCTTT. This encodes CASGLGGATEAFF.

In this sample, this clonotype turned up a few times. The chain carries TRBV20-1 and TRBJ2-7, with unresolved D. The germline V and J ends were trimmed by 3 bases and 6 bases, with 12 bases remaining between them. The CDR3 covers 12 residues. The germline gives CDR1 DFQATT, CDR2 SNEGSKA (reference sequence). The CDR3 bases are TGCAGTGCTAGCGGCCCCACCTTCGAGCAGTACTTC. This encodes CSASGPTFEQYF.

This clonotype was found many times. The V gene is TRBV11-2, the J gene TRBJ2-7; no clear D gene. V gave up 5 bases and J gave up 3 bases, with 11 bases separating them. The CDR3 length is 13 residues. Germline-derived CDR1 and CDR2 are SGHAT and FQNNGV. This CDR3 reads CASSPARDYEQYF. CDR3 sequence (DNA): TGTGCCAGCAGCCCCGCCCGAGACTACGAGCAGTACTTC. Combining the CDR3 with reference TRBV11-2 and TRBJ2-7 gives the whole variable domain EAGVAQSPRYKIIEKRQSVAFWCNPISGHATLYWYQQILGQGPKLLIQFQNNGVVDDSQLPKDRFSAERLKGVDSTLKIQPAKLEDSAVYLCASSPARDYEQYFGPGTRLTVT.

There are many counts of this clonotype. V usage is TRBV19 and J usage is TRBJ2-5; TRBD1 is a possible D gene (5 bases). The CDR3 covers 17 residues. CDR1 is LNHDA and CDR2 is SQIVND in the germline V gene (reference sequence). V lost 3 bases to trimming and J lost 5 bases, with 22 bases between them. In DNA form, the CDR3 reads TGTGCCAGTAGTATTACGCCGAGCAGGGTAGGAAGGGAGACCCAGTACTTC. Amino acids: CASSITPSRVGRETQYF. Full variable domain (outside the CDR3, taken from reference TRBV19 and TRBJ2-5): DGGITQSPKYLFRKEGQNVTLSCEQNLNHDAMYWYRQDPGQGLRLIYYSQIVNDFQKGDIAEGYSVSREKKESFPLTVTSAQKNPTAFYLCASSITPSRVGRETQYFGPGTRLLVL.

This clonotype was detected ten times or more. The rearrangement joins TRBV25-1 to TRBJ1-3; D unclear. The V and J ends lost 3 bases and 8 bases respectively, with 5 bases between them. Germline loops: CDR1 MGHDK, CDR2 SYGVNS. This CDR3 is 11 amino acids long. This CDR3 reads CASSDGYTIYF. The CDR3 DNA follows: TGTGCCAGCAGTGACGGATACACCATATATTTT.

In regard to this clonotype: The conserved phenylalanine or tryptophan is not found at the CDR3 terminus, so this likely reflects a read error. The chain's CDR3 is CASSFMGARETQYL. The CDR3 DNA reads as TGTGCCAGCAGCTTCATGGGGGCCCGGGAGACCCAGTACCTC. The V call is TRBV7-2, the J call TRBJ2-5, with D possibly being TRBD1 (6 bases). CDR3 size: 14 residues. Germline V gives CDR1 SGHTA, CDR2 FQGNSA. V gave up 3 bases and J gave up 5 bases, with 13 bases separating them.

Many counts were recorded for this clonotype. The rearrangement links TRBV7-2 to TRBJ2-4; either TRBD1 or TRBD2 may supply D (5 bases each). The CDR3 is 14 residues long. The V and J ends lost 1 base and 8 bases respectively, with 12 bases between them. Germline CDR1 SGHTA, CDR2 FQGNSA. CDR3 nucleotides: TGTGCCAGCAGCTTAGTCGGGACGGTAGACATTCAGTACTTC. Protein sequence: CASSLVGTVDIQYF.

The chain employs TRBV7-8 and TRBJ2-7; 15 bases are shared with TRBD2. The junction had 1 base not matched to a gene; V was cut back by 0 bases and J by 7 bases. The CDR3 contains 15 residues. Germline CDR1 SGHVS, CDR2 FQNEAQ. The CDR3 loop reads CASSLAGTSGREQYF. CDR3 in DNA: TGTGCCAGCAGCTTAGCCGGGACTAGCGGGAGGGAGCAGTACTTC.

This clonotype has at least ten counts. CDR3 sequence reads: CASSLVVGTTNYGYTF. The CDR3 DNA is TGTGCCAGCAGCTTAGTGGTCGGGACTACTAACTATGGCTACACCTTC. V usage is TRBV11-2 and J usage is TRBJ1-2, with D perhaps TRBD1 (5 bases). V was trimmed by 1 base and J by 0 bases, leaving 12 bases between them. The CDR3 is 16 residues long. Germline CDR1 and CDR2: SGHAT and FQNNGV. Full variable domain (missing parts from reference TRBV11-2 and TRBJ1-2): EAGVAQSPRYKIIEKRQSVAFWCNPISGHATLYWYQQILGQGPKLLIQFQNNGVVDDSQLPKDRFSAERLKGVDSTLKIQPAKLEDSAVYLCASSLVVGTTNYGYTFGSGTRLTVV.

This clonotype was counted ten times or more. The rearrangement uses TRBV12-3 or TRBV12-4 and TRBJ2-5; TRBD2 might be the D (5 bases). The CDR3 contains 15 residues. V was cut by 6 bases and J by 1 base, with 15 bases left in between. Written as DNA, the CDR3 is TGTGCCAGCAGGGCGGGTGGTAAGGGCCAAGAGACCCAGTACTTC. Residues: CASRAGGKGQETQYF.

At least ten counts were recorded for this clonotype. This chain links TRBV2 with TRBJ2-5, with TRBD1 matching 9 bases. Per the germline V gene, CDR1 is SNHLY and CDR2 is FYNNEI. V gave up 6 bases and J gave up 5 bases; unmatched junction bases: 7. This CDR3 is 14 amino acids long. The DNA of the CDR3 is TGTGCCAGCAGCGTACAGGGGGCGTCGGAGACCCAGTACTTC. Residues: CASSVQGASETQYF.

This clonotype was counted many times. V usage is TRBV6-2 or TRBV6-3 and J usage is TRBJ1-2; 11 nucleotides agree with TRBD1. Losses at the gene ends were 0 bases for V and 4 bases for J; bases not matched to a gene: 10. The CDR3 totals 18 residues. Germline CDR1 and CDR2: MNHEY and SVGEGT. Written as DNA, the CDR3 is TGTGCCAGCAGTTACTCGACTCCCGGACAGGGGGCTGGCTATGGCTACACCTTC. Translation gives CASSYSTPGQGAGYGYTF.

Regarding this clonotype: It may be a read error: a sequence one base away is much more abundant. The chain joins TRBV6-1 to TRBJ2-6; D is unresolved. The V gene lost 2 bases and the J gene lost 0 bases, with 2 bases spanning the gap. This CDR3 region has 14 residues. CDR1 is MNHNS, CDR2 SASEGT, per germline. The CDR3 spells CASSEPSGANVLTF. The CDR3 DNA reads as TGTGCCAGCAGTGAACCCTCTGGGGCCAACGTCCTGACTTTC.

The chain combines TRBV20-1 with TRBJ2-7; 11 positions match TRBD2. The J segment lost 7 bases and the V segment lost 3 bases, leaving 14 bases of the junction unmatched. Germline CDR1 is DFQATT and CDR2 is SNEGSKA (reference sequence). The CDR3 sequence is 16 residues long. The CDR3: CSASLLAGVGLGEQYF. The CDR3 DNA sequence: TGCAGTGCTAGTCTACTAGCGGGAGTGGGGTTGGGGGAGCAGTACTTC.

This clonotype was seen a few times. The chain uses TRBV15 and TRBJ2-2, with a tentative D call TRBD2 (6 bases). V was clipped by 3 bases and J by 5 bases, with 13 bases between them. Germline CDR1 and CDR2: LNHNV and YYDKDF (reference sequence). The CDR3 loop spans 15 amino acids. CDR3 loop: CATSRTRGRTGELFF. The CDR3 DNA sequence: TGTGCCACCAGCAGGACACGGGGGAGGACCGGGGAGCTGTTTTTT.

This clonotype was seen many times. The chain couples TRBV3-1 to TRBJ2-7, with D maybe TRBD2 (5 bases). Trimming took 2 bases from V and 1 from J, leaving 6 bases between them. The CDR3 is 13 residues long. Germline V gives CDR1 LGHDT, CDR2 YNNKEL (reference sequence). Written as DNA, the CDR3 is TGTGCCAGCAGCCAATCGGGATCCTACGAGCAGTACTTC. It encodes CASSQSGSYEQYF.

The V and J genes are TRBV7-9 and TRBJ1-2, with 7 nucleotides matching TRBD1. Trimming cost V 1 base and J 4 bases; bases outside gene matches: 3. CDR1 is SEHNR and CDR2 is FQNEAQ in the germline V gene (reference sequence). The CDR3 runs to 14 residues. CDR3 DNA sequence: TGTGCCAGCAGCTTAGAGGGACAGACCTATGGCTACACCTTC. Translated: CASSLEGQTYGYTF.